This T cell receptor (beta chain) was documented in a study of blood T cell repertoires in COVID-19. On the study more broadly: COVID-19 samples from acute and convalescent phases originated in the United States, Italy and Spain. Sample material is recorded as cDNA or gDNA derived from T cells, B-cell-depleted T cells, or PBMCs.

Original data processing: It was from reference gene primer amplification that nucleated cell counts were estimated. Repertoires were generated with immunoSEQ multiplex PCR, while TCRdb's copy carries only in-frame clones and drops some. V and J calls and clone size are as listed in that table; D and trimming were resolved from the DNA. The data contain about 70,000 clones, about four fifths of them seen just once; the ten biggest clones take up roughly 18%. What was sequenced was peripheral blood. The TCR sequence derives from a man between 70 and 80 years old who had recovered from COVID-19.

CDR3 sequence reads: CASSLSSEGSPEQYF. CDR3 DNA: TGTGCCAGCAGTTTATCGTCGGAGGGTTCACCCGAGCAGTACTTC. V is TRBV27 and J is TRBJ2-7; D is perhaps TRBD2 (6 bases). The CDR3 has 15 amino acids. The V end was cut by 0 bases, the J end by 6 bases, with 15 bases between. The germline V gene encodes CDR1 MNHEY and CDR2 SMNVEV (reference sequence).